This T cell receptor (beta chain) was obtained from a study of T cell changes during pregnancy in multiple sclerosis. Produced via immunoSEQ multiplex PCR; TCRdb's table is partial and in-frame only. The sample lists 45,000 to 50,000 clones, roughly nine tenths seen once, with about 0.41% in the top ten. There are 15 residues in the CDR3. CDR1 and CDR2 (germline): SGHRS, YFSETQ. Trimming took 4 bases from V and 2 from J; bases not matched to a gene: 4. The TCR originated in a female donor in good health, enrolled as a control in a pregnancy study. This chain links TRBV5-1 with TRBJ2-2; 8 nucleotides agree with TRBD1. The material sequenced was CD4+ T cells from peripheral blood mononuclear cells, taken in the second trimester of pregnancy. CDR3 in DNA: TGCGCCAGCAGCGGGGGACAGGCCAACACCGGGGAGCTGTTTTTT. Amino acid sequence: CASSGGQANTGELFF.